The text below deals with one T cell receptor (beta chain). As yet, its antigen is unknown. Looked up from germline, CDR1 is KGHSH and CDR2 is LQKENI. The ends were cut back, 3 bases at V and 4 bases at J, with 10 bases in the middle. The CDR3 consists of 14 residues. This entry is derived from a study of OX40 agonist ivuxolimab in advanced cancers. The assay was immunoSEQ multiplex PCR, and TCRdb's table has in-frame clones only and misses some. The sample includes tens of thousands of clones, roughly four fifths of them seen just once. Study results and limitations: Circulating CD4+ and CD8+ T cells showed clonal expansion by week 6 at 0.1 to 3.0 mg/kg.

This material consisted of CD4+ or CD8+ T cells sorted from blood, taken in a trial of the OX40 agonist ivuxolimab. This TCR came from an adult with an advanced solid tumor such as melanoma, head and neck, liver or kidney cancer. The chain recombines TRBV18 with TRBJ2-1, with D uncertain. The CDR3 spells CASSPKQQYNEQFF. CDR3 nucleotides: TGTGCCAGCTCACCCAAACAGCAATACAATGAGCAGTTCTTC.